These T cell receptor beta chains were read from a single sample in a study of shared clonotypes between healthy human individuals. Assay used: immunoSEQ multiplex PCR; TCRdb lists only in-frame clones, some missing. The data contain 2 million to 3 million clones, 90% to 95% of them singletons. The sequenced material came from naive CD4+ T cells from PBMCs. These receptors were collected from a man aged 18 to 35 in good health. Some clones in this sample may be carry-over from other donors' samples. The CDR3 runs from the conserved cysteine through the conserved F or W. The D gene is left open where the match is weak. The size of a clone is reported for some rows only, either as once, few or many, or as a class for expanded clones.

clone_size	v_call	j_call	d_call	cdr3_nt	cdr3_aa
once	TRBV19	TRBJ2-1	TRBD2	TGTGCCAGTAGTATAGTCGGGGGAGGGAGCTATGAGCAGTTCTTC	CASSIVGGGSYEQFF
.	TRBV7-9	TRBJ2-7	.	TGTGCCAGCAGCTTAGTAGGGGGAGTCTACTACGAGCAGTACTTC	CASSLVGGVYYEQYF
.	TRBV11-1	TRBJ2-7	.	TGTGCCAGCAGCCCTGGGGCGGGAATCAGCTACGAGCAGTACTTC	CASSPGAGISYEQYF
.	TRBV7-8	TRBJ1-2	TRBD1	TGTGCCAGCAGTTTCGACAGGGGTAACTATGGCTACACCTTC	CASSFDRGNYGYTF
.	TRBV4-1	TRBJ2-4	TRBD2	TGCGCCAGCAGCCAAGGGGGGGCTAGCGGGAGGAGCAAAAACATTCAGTACTTC	CASSQGGASGRSKNIQYF
.	TRBV28	TRBJ1-2	TRBD1	TGTGCCAGCAGTTTTACAGGGGAAGGAAAAGGCTACACCTTC	CASSFTGEGKGYTF
.	TRBV7-2	TRBJ2-3	TRBD2	TGTGCCAGCAGCTTAGCGATTCTAGCGGGAGGGTTTAAGGATACGCAGTATTTT	CASSLAILAGGFKDTQYF
.	TRBV19	TRBJ2-7	TRBD2	TGTGCCAGTAGTATATCTTCGGGGGGTTCCTACGAGCAGTACTTC	CASSISSGGSYEQYF
.	TRBV15	TRBJ1-4	.	TGTGCCACCAGCAGCCCCGGGGGTGAAAAACTGTTTTTT	CATSSPGGEKLFF
once	TRBV28	TRBJ1-1	.	TGTGCCAGCAGTACTGGGTGGAGGGTGGACACTGAAGCTTTCTTT	CASSTGWRVDTEAFF
.	TRBV4-3	TRBJ1-1	TRBD1	TGCGCCAGCAGATACCAGGGGGGTTTTAGGGCTTTCTTT	CASRYQGGFRAFF
.	TRBV5-1	TRBJ2-2	.	TGCGCCAGCAGCTTGGCCTCCGGGGAGCTGTTTTTT	CASSLASGELFF
once	TRBV28	TRBJ1-1	.	TGTGCCAGCAGTCCCAAGTTTGCGGTGCGGGGCACTGAAGCTTTCTTT	CASSPKFAVRGTEAFF
.	TRBV4-3	TRBJ1-1	TRBD1	TGCGCCAGCAGCCAGATACAGGGGAGAACTGAAGCTTTCTTT	CASSQIQGRTEAFF
.	TRBV9	TRBJ2-2	.	TGTGCCAGCAGCGTGGGTAGCGGCAACACCGGGGAGCTGTTTTTT	CASSVGSGNTGELFF
.	TRBV5-6	TRBJ1-1	.	TGTGCCAGCAGCTTGGATCGGCAGGGAATAAACACTGAAGCTTTCTTT	CASSLDRQGINTEAFF
.	TRBV28	TRBJ1-5	.	TGTGCCAGCAGTTCAGCCGGGGGTAGACGCAATCAGCCCCAGCATTTT	CASSSAGGRRNQPQHF
.	TRBV28	TRBJ2-1	TRBD2	TGTGCCAGCAGTTCCCCAGCGGGAGGGAGCTCCTACAATGAGCAGTTCTTC	CASSSPAGGSSYNEQFF
.	TRBV6-5	TRBJ2-7	.	TGTGCCAGCAGTCGTCAGGGAGTCCACGAGCAGTACTTC	CASSRQGVHEQYF
.	TRBV28	TRBJ2-3	.	TGTGCCAGCAGTTTAAATACGCAGTATTTT	CASSLNTQYF
once	TRBV11-2	TRBJ2-3	.	TGTGCCAGCAGCTTAAGACTCCCCGGGGCAGATACGCAGTATTTT	CASSLRLPGADTQYF
.	TRBV11-2	TRBJ2-3	.	TGTGCCAGCAGCCACCCCGCCAGGTACGGGGCGCAAGATACGCAGTATTTT	CASSHPARYGAQDTQYF
.	TRBV5-1	TRBJ2-3	.	TGCGCCAGCAGCTCGGACTTCTCTACGCAGTATTTT	CASSSDFSTQYF